This is a list of T cell receptor beta chains from one sample in a study of blood T cell repertoires in COVID-19. The protocol was immunoSEQ multiplex PCR, while the TCRdb copy is restricted to in-frame clones and leaves out a portion. The profile shows fewer than 250,000 clones, roughly 85% of them singletons. Sequencing was carried out using peripheral blood. The receptors were sampled from an older woman with active or convalescent COVID-19. Both conserved end residues are part of each CDR3. Each record gives: V gene, D gene, clone size, J gene, CDR3 protein, CDR3 DNA. The D gene is left open where the match is weak. Clone size is given for some rows only: seen once, a few or many times, or a class if the clone is expanded.

TRBV15	TRBD2	few	TRBJ2-7	CATSASGSSYEQYF	TGTGCCACCAGCGCAAGCGGGAGCTCCTACGAGCAGTACTTC
TRBV5-1	NA	NA	TRBJ2-1	CASSLDRSSYNEQFF	TGCGCCAGCAGCTTGGACCGTAGCTCCTACAATGAGCAGTTCTTC
TRBV18	NA	few	TRBJ2-2	CASSPIGQGNTGELFF	TGTGCCAGCTCACCAATCGGCCAGGGTAACACCGGGGAGCTGTTTTTT
TRBV3-1/TRBV3-2	TRBD2	NA	TRBJ2-5	CASSRRTSGGPSQETQYF	TGTGCCAGCAGCCGCCGGACTAGCGGGGGGCCCTCTCAAGAGACCCAGTACTTC
TRBV4-1	TRBD2	NA	TRBJ2-4	CASSTFPSGGNIQYF	TGCGCCAGCAGCACATTTCCTAGCGGGGGAAACATTCAGTACTTC
TRBV25-1	NA	NA	TRBJ2-1	CASSHTNLANEQFF	TGTGCCAGCAGCCACACTAACCTAGCGAATGAGCAGTTCTTC
TRBV9	NA	NA	TRBJ2-1	CASSSLRSEQFF	TGTGCCAGCAGCTCCTTACGGAGTGAGCAGTTCTTC
TRBV2	TRBD1	NA	TRBJ1-1	CASSKTGATGSEAFF	TGTGCCAGCAGTAAGACAGGGGCCACAGGTTCTGAAGCTTTCTTT
TRBV14	NA	NA	TRBJ1-1	CASSQDGARLAFF	TGTGCCAGCAGCCAAGATGGGGCCCGACTAGCTTTCTTT
TRBV7-8	TRBD2	NA	TRBJ2-3	CASSSRTSGGAQYIADTQYF	TGTGCCAGCAGCTCCAGGACTAGCGGGGGGGCCCAATATATAGCAGATACGCAGTATTTT
TRBV2	TRBD1	NA	TRBJ1-5	CASSYGQGRWHF	TGTGCCAGCAGTTATGGACAGGGCCGGTGGCATTTT
TRBV24-1	TRBD1	NA	TRBJ2-3	CATSEGRQGESTDTQYF	TGTGCCACCAGTGAGGGCAGACAGGGCGAAAGCACAGATACGCAGTATTTT
TRBV5-6	NA	NA	TRBJ2-2	CASSSPPGELFF	TGTGCCAGCAGTTCTCCCCCGGGGGAGCTGTTTTTT
TRBV7-2	TRBD1	NA	TRBJ2-1	CASSFTGQGYNEQFF	TGTGCCAGCAGCTTCACGGGACAGGGGTACAATGAGCAGTTCTTC
TRBV2	TRBD1	NA	TRBJ2-2	CASTKGQATGELFF	TGTGCCAGCACGAAGGGACAGGCTACCGGGGAGCTGTTTTTT
TRBV18	NA	NA	TRBJ1-1	CASSETGYMNTEAFF	TGTGCCAGCTCAGAGACAGGCTACATGAACACTGAAGCTTTCTTT
TRBV7-9	TRBD1	NA	TRBJ1-5	CASSGAPHRDRYQPQHF	TGTGCCAGCAGCGGAGCTCCTCACCGGGACAGATATCAGCCCCAGCATTTT
TRBV19	TRBD1	NA	TRBJ1-2	CASTHQGQGSWGYTF	TGTGCCAGTACTCACCAGGGACAGGGGTCGTGGGGCTACACCTTC
TRBV7-9	NA	NA	TRBJ1-6	CASSLDSTNSPLHF	TGTGCCAGCAGCTTAGACAGCACCAATTCACCCCTCCACTTT
TRBV10-3	TRBD2	NA	TRBJ2-3	CAIVVAGTSTDTQYF	TGTGCCATCGTAGTAGCGGGGACTAGCACAGATACGCAGTATTTT
TRBV7-2	NA	NA	TRBJ2-3	CASSFSSDTQYF	TGTGCCAGCAGCTTCAGTTCAGATACGCAGTATTTT
TRBV6-6	TRBD2	NA	TRBJ2-3	CASSQLAGSTDTQYF	TGTGCCAGCAGCCAACTAGCGGGGAGCACAGATACGCAGTATTTT
TRBV3-1/TRBV3-2	NA	NA	TRBJ1-1	CASSQDRENTEAFF	TGTGCCAGCAGCCAAGATCGGGAGAACACTGAAGCTTTCTTT
TRBV5-4	TRBD2	NA	TRBJ2-5	CASSPGGSLETQYF	TGTGCCAGCAGCCCCGGGGGGAGTTTGGAGACCCAGTACTTC
TRBV7-2	NA	few	TRBJ2-7	CASSSGVPGWEYYEQYF	TGTGCCAGCAGCTCTGGTGTCCCGGGATGGGAGTATTACGAGCAGTACTTC
TRBV15	NA	NA	TRBJ2-2	CATSREWLNTGELFF	TGTGCCACCAGCAGAGAATGGCTGAACACCGGGGAGCTGTTTTTT
TRBV5-1	TRBD2	many	TRBJ2-7	CASSLVASGRAAPYEQYF	TGCGCCAGCAGCTTGGTGGCTAGCGGGAGGGCCGCACCCTACGAGCAGTACTTC
TRBV28	NA	few	TRBJ1-3	CASSFVPDTSSGNTIYF	TGTGCCAGCAGTTTCGTCCCTGACACCAGCTCTGGAAACACCATATATTTT
TRBV9	NA	few	TRBJ1-4	CASSVEPRNNEKLFF	TGTGCCAGCAGCGTAGAACCCAGGAATAATGAAAAACTGTTTTTT
TRBV5-1	TRBD2	NA	TRBJ2-1	CASSLGGLAPTNEQFF	TGCGCCAGCAGCTTGGGGGGACTAGCCCCCACGAATGAGCAGTTCTTC
TRBV3-1/TRBV3-2	TRBD1	NA	TRBJ2-3	CASSGRDRSADTQYF	TGTGCCAGCAGCGGGCGGGACAGGTCCGCAGATACGCAGTATTTT
TRBV30	NA	NA	TRBJ1-4	CAWSVYPGHNEKLFF	TGTGCCTGGAGTGTATATCCGGGACATAATGAAAAACTGTTTTTT
TRBV20-1	NA	few	TRBJ1-2	CSASKPGSGDGYTF	TGCAGTGCTAGTAAACCGGGCTCAGGGGATGGCTACACCTTC
TRBV18	NA	NA	TRBJ2-7	CASSPGLNSEQYF	TGTGCCAGCTCACCGGGACTGAATTCCGAGCAGTACTTC
TRBV7-7	NA	NA	TRBJ2-2	CASSSTGQNTGELFF	TGTGCTAGCAGCTCGACAGGCCAGAACACCGGGGAGCTGTTTTTT
TRBV6-1	NA	NA	TRBJ1-3	CASSERASGNTIYF	TGTGCCAGCAGTGAGAGGGCGAGTGGAAACACCATATATTTT
TRBV6-5	TRBD1	NA	TRBJ1-3	CASSRQGAGDTIYF	TGTGCCAGCAGTCGACAGGGGGCTGGGGACACCATATATTTT
TRBV5-1	NA	NA	TRBJ1-2	CASSRPGTPYGYTF	TGCGCCAGCAGCAGGCCCGGGACACCGTATGGCTACACCTTC
TRBV7-9	TRBD2	NA	TRBJ2-3	CASSLASGLGGSDTQYF	TGTGCCAGCAGCTTAGCATCGGGACTAGGGGGGTCGGATACGCAGTATTTT
TRBV6-1	TRBD1	NA	TRBJ1-2	CASSEPGQGLYGYTF	TGTGCCAGCAGTGAACCGGGACAGGGCCTCTATGGCTACACCTTC
TRBV30	NA	NA	TRBJ1-1	CAWSRGEAFF	TGTGCCTGGAGCCGGGGGGAAGCTTTCTTT
TRBV5-4	TRBD1	NA	TRBJ2-1	CASSLRGQGYNEQFF	TGTGCCAGCAGCTTGAGGGGACAGGGATACAATGAGCAGTTCTTC
TRBV7-9	NA	NA	TRBJ1-1	CASSSPGANTEAFF	TGTGCCAGCAGCTCCCCAGGGGCCAACACTGAAGCTTTCTTT
TRBV6-1	NA	NA	TRBJ1-5	CASSEGFNQPQHF	TGTGCCAGCAGTGAGGGCTTCAATCAGCCCCAGCATTTT
TRBV7-2	TRBD2	NA	TRBJ2-1	CASSLIAGGPMMNEQFF	TGTGCCAGCAGCCTAATAGCGGGAGGGCCCATGATGAATGAGCAGTTCTTC
TRBV19	TRBD1	NA	TRBJ1-4	CASHIGTAQKLFF	TGTGCCAGTCATATCGGGACAGCTCAAAAACTGTTTTTT
TRBV23-1	NA	NA	TRBJ2-1	CASSQSRQGHYNEQFF	TGCGCCAGCAGTCAATCGCGGCAGGGGCACTACAATGAGCAGTTCTTC
TRBV6-4	NA	NA	TRBJ1-1	CASTSTGNTEAFF	TGTGCCAGCACCTCGACAGGGAACACTGAAGCTTTCTTT
TRBV10-1	TRBD1	NA	TRBJ1-1	CASALSPTGRFLF	TGCGCCAGCGCGCTATCGCCGACAGGGCGTTTTTTATTT
TRBV18	TRBD1	NA	TRBJ1-2	CASSPQGQGDGYTF	TGTGCCAGCTCACCACAAGGGCAGGGGGATGGCTACACCTTC
TRBV18	NA	NA	TRBJ1-5	CASSPGEAGMGQPQHF	TGTGCCAGCTCACCAGGAGAGGCAGGGATGGGCCAGCCCCAGCATTTT
TRBV5-1	NA	NA	TRBJ2-3	CASSLGGGVLSTDTQYF	TGCGCCAGCAGCTTGGGTGGCGGGGTTTTAAGCACAGATACGCAGTATTTT
TRBV5-5	TRBD1	once	TRBJ1-4	CASSDQMPGQGDVREKLFF	TGTGCCAGCAGCGACCAAATGCCGGGACAGGGGGACGTACGGGAAAAACTGTTTTTT
TRBV11-2	NA	NA	TRBJ2-3	CASSLDRGDTQYF	TGTGCCAGCAGCCTCGATAGGGGAGATACGCAGTATTTT
TRBV6-4	NA	NA	TRBJ2-1	CASSAREYNEQFF	TGTGCCAGCAGTGCCAGGGAATACAATGAGCAGTTCTTC
TRBV25-1	NA	NA	TRBJ2-5	CASSEYSREYF	TGTGCCAGCAGTGAATACTCCAGGGAGTACTTC
TRBV5-6	NA	once	TRBJ1-6	CASSLGGRDSFPSPLHF	TGTGCCAGCAGCTTGGGAGGCCGGGACTCATTTCCCTCACCCCTCCACTTT